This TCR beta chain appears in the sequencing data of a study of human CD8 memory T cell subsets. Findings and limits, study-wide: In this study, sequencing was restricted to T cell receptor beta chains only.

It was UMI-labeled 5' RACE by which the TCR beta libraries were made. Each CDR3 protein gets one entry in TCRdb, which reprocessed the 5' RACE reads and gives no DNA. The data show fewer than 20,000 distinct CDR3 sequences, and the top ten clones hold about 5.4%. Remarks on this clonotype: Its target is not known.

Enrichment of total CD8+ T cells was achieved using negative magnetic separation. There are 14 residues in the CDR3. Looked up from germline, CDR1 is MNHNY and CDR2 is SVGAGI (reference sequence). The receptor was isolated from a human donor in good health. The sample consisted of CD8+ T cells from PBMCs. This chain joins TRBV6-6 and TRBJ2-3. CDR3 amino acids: CASSYDAETDTQYF.